The clone carrying this T cell receptor beta chain has a single count. This entry belongs to a study of blood T cell repertoires in COVID-19. Using immunoSEQ multiplex PCR, the repertoire was profiled, and TCRdb retains in-frame clones only, with some absent. The repertoire holds 390,000 or so clones, with around nine tenths as singletons. Germline-derived CDR1 and CDR2 are ENHRY and SYGVKD. The CDR3 extends over 15 amino acids. The trim removed 3 bases at V and 7 bases at J, leaving 9 bases unmatched. Sequencing was performed on PBMCs or T cells enriched from blood (not recorded which). The chain joins TRBV10-3 to TRBJ1-2; the match to TRBD1 covers 9 bases. The TCR was taken from a woman in her 50s who had recovered from COVID-19. The DNA for the CDR3 is TGTGCCATCAGTGACCCTAGGGGGACAGGGAGTGGCTACACCTTC. It specifies CAISDPRGTGSGYTF.